This is a list of T cell receptor beta chains from one sample in a study of T cell responses to AZD1222 COVID-19 vaccine. Clones were read by immunoSEQ multiplex PCR, and TCRdb kept only the in-frame ones, dropping some. The table records about 120,000 clones, roughly 88% of them present only once. Sequenced material: peripheral blood, taken on day 0 of AZD1222 vaccination. These receptors originate from an adult in good health. CDR3s leave out the opening cysteine and the closing phenylalanine or tryptophan.

>TRBV19
ASSIPGQGYEQY
>TRBV18
ASSPRQGPYEQY
>TRBV9
ASSALGTDGNTEAF
>TRBV2
ATGGTAYGYT
>TRBV19
ASRFTGGTSYGYT
>TRBV7-2
ASSAESGYGYT
>TRBV5-5
ASSVLVISRRTDYGYT
>TRBV7-2
ASSPGLAGGRETQY
>TRBV12-3/TRBV12-4
ASSSGQWYGYT
>TRBV18
ASSPPRTGANTEAF
>TRBV4-1
ASSQERTGYQPQH
>TRBV5-8
ASSSWTGVYGYT
>TRBV19
ASSIGSRTDTQY
>TRBV19
ASSGSGNQPQH
>TRBV5-1
ASSLWGAGGYT
>TRBV10-3
AISEVYSHMNTEAF
>TRBV6-4
ASSDSTGGNSPLH
>TRBV11-2
ASSLGDRNQPQH
>TRBV6-1
ASSDRQGYTEAF
>TRBV11-2
ASSSSMGPEYEQY
>TRBV29-1
SGTGGGNTIY
>TRBV11-2
ASSLGWGLQGSGANVLT
>TRBV4-2
ASSQARGYTEAF
>TRBV6-1
ASSEGGRGSEPQH
>TRBV7-9
ASRSTGQETQY
>TRBV11-2
ASSQLQGALADYGYT
>TRBV2
ASSEDPPRQSSYEQY
>TRBV18
ASSPQENSNQPQH
>TRBV7-3
ASSLHSGVRRETQY
>TRBV9
ASSVSPQAIRNYGYT
>TRBV5-1
ASSLDRTDTQY
>TRBV24-1
ATSDLRDRDRAYEQY
>TRBV9
ASSVNTRDSPYEQY
>TRBV12-3/TRBV12-4
ASSPSGQGAGT
>TRBV19
ASSVRRGSETQY
>TRBV2
ASSPGLPGNTIY
>TRBV6-5
ASRTGTEKLF
>TRBV9
ASSTDSQETQY
>TRBV6-1
ASSELFSRTEAF
>TRBV5-1
ASSLVGRNEKLF
>TRBV5-4
ASSLEGQMSSYNSPLH